This T cell receptor (beta chain) is drawn from a study of T cells expressing NK-cell markers. Study as a whole: Beta-chain profiling covered CD3+CD56+NKG2C+, CD3+CD56+NKG2C- and CD3+CD56-NKG2C+ sorted subsets. The authors sequenced eight donors, of whom seven were HCMV-seropositive and one was seronegative.

As the method of synthesis, 5'RACE template switching with UMIs yielded TCR beta cDNA. TCRdb reprocessed the 5' RACE reads and keeps a single row for each CDR3 protein, giving no DNA. Reported are 300,000 to 450,000 distinct CDR3 sequences; the ten largest clones contain roughly 5.2%. CDR3 length: 18 amino acids. CDR1 and CDR2 from the germline V gene are MNHNY and SVGAGI (reference sequence). The V call is TRBV6-6, the J call TRBJ2-1; TCRdb's D gene call, TRBD1, goes unchecked for lack of DNA. This receptor was identified in a man aged 18 to 69 in good health. Sample: blood T cells: a sorted CD56 or NKG2C T cell subset, CD4+ or CD8+ T cells, or bulk PBMC T cells (not recorded which). CDR3 residues: CASSFKRSGTGHYNEQFF.